This TCR beta chain was sequenced during a study of early stage breast cancer tumors. Study results and caveats: Compared with adjacent normal breast, tumors showed about 2.5-fold denser, more clonal T cells.

This clone was seen once. The antigen is not known. TCRdb's copy holds only in-frame clones and misses some; the assay was immunoSEQ multiplex PCR. The sample lists around 71,000 clones; around four fifths were seen once. Sequences were obtained from blood. This TCR came from a person aged 55 to 69 with breast cancer.

CDR3 sequence (DNA): TGTGCCAGCAGTGAGACAGGGGGCGACTATGGCTACACCTTC. Protein sequence: CASSETGGDYGYTF. This chain links TRBV6-1 with TRBJ1-2; TRBD1 agrees at 10 bases. This CDR3 spans 14 amino acids. Germline-derived CDR1 and CDR2 are MNHNS and SASEGT. J was trimmed by 3 bases and V by 3 bases; bases with no gene match: 1.